A single sample is the source of the 18 T cell receptor beta chains below, sequenced in a study of shared T cell receptors in the human thymus. Method: immunoSEQ multiplex PCR; TCRdb's copy keeps in-frame clones and lacks some. The sample yields hundreds of thousands of clones, 80% to 90% seen once. A further study also used this sample, focusing on human thymus T cells.

Sequenced material: thymocytes. All receptors derive from a boy younger than two with a congenital heart defect.

Worth noting for this clone: Other DNA sequences in the same sample also yield this CDR3. The genes are TRBV6-5 and TRBJ1-6, with D hard to call. The CDR3 contains 13 residues. The ends were cut back, 5 bases at V and 13 bases at J, with 15 bases in the middle. Looked up from germline, CDR1 is MNHEY and CDR2 is SVGAGI. CDR3 in amino acids: CASSPPLGSPLHF. The CDR3 DNA reads TGTGCCAGCAGTCCTCCCCTCGGGTCCCCCCTCCACTTT.

This clone was detected a few times. The chain links TRBV2 to TRBJ1-4; TRBD1 might be the D (6 bases). CDR1 and CDR2 (germline): SNHLY, FYNNEI. Trimming cost V 2 bases and J 8 bases, with 18 bases left between them. This CDR3 spans 16 amino acids. DNA for the CDR3: TGTGCCAGCAGTGAAAGGGTAAAGGGGGTCGACGAAAAACTGTTTTTT. Protein: CASSERVKGVDEKLFF.

This clone came up a few times. CDR3 loop: CASNTGGSHGVLFF. The CDR3 nucleotides read TGTGCCAGCAATACAGGGGGCTCCCATGGTGTACTGTTTTTT. The chain couples TRBV2 to TRBJ1-4, with 9 nucleotides matching TRBD1. The CDR3 loop spans 14 amino acids. With 7 bases clipped from V and 13 bases from J, the junction kept 13 bases outside the gene matches. Germline V lookup: CDR1 SNHLY, CDR2 FYNNEI.

This chain links TRBV27 with TRBJ1-5; D unresolved. V was cut by 4 bases and J by 6 bases, with 13 bases left in between. There are 14 residues in the CDR3. CDR1 and CDR2 (germline): MNHEY, SMNVEV (reference sequence). CDR3 bases: TGTGCCAGCAGTTCCCTTGAGGCGTTTCAGCCCCAGCATTTT. Protein sequence: CASSSLEAFQPQHF.

V is TRBV28 and J is TRBJ2-3; 7 bases agree with TRBD2. The CDR3 runs 14 residues. V trimming: 7 bases; J trimming: 3 bases; junction bases outside the gene matches: 7. Germline loops: CDR1 MDHEN, CDR2 SYDVKM. This CDR3 is CASTAGVVTDTQYF. The CDR3 bases are TGTGCCAGCACTGCGGGAGTGGTAACAGATACGCAGTATTTT.

CDR3: CASSGGTDYEQYF. The CDR3 coding sequence is TGTGCCAGCAGTGGAGGGACAGACTACGAGCAGTACTTC. The chain combines TRBV25-1 with TRBJ2-7; 7 nucleotides agree with TRBD1. V dropped 4 bases and J dropped 3; count of bases not matched to a gene: 3. Germline CDR1 reads MGHDK; CDR2 reads SYGVNS. The CDR3 is 13 amino acids.

The chain recombines TRBV28 with TRBJ1-2; D gene uncertain. Germline assignment: CDR1 MDHEN and CDR2 SYDVKM. The CDR3 extends over 12 amino acids. Trimming stripped 3 bases from V and 3 bases from J, with 5 bases between. The CDR3 region is CASSLSDYGYTF. CDR3 bases: TGTGCCAGCAGTTTGTCAGACTATGGCTACACCTTC.

The chain is built from TRBV4-3 and TRBJ2-1, with D possibly TRBD1 on 6 matching bases. Trimming shortened V by 3 bases and J by 4 bases, and 13 bases separated the two germline ends. This CDR3 comprises 15 residues. CDR1 and CDR2 (germline): LGHNA, YSLEER. CDR3 sequence (DNA): TGCGCCAGCAGCCAGGGACATTCGCCTTACAATGAGCAGTTCTTC. It codes for CASSQGHSPYNEQFF.

The V call is TRBV28, the J call TRBJ2-7; TRBD2 aligns across 7 bases. The germline V gene encodes CDR1 MDHEN and CDR2 SYDVKM. The CDR3 is 19 residues long. Germline trimming cut 6 bases from V and 4 bases from J; bases unmatched to any gene: 24. The CDR3 nucleotides are TGTGCCAGCAGCCTCAACGGCCGGGGGGTCGGTCCAGGGACGTACGAGCAGTACTTC. Encoded protein: CASSLNGRGVGPGTYEQYF.

V gene TRBV6-1 combines with J gene TRBJ2-1, with 9 bases matching TRBD2. Germline CDR1 reads MNHNS; CDR2 reads SASEGT. With V trimmed by 6 bases and J by 4 bases, 7 bases remained unmatched. This CDR3 contains 15 residues. The CDR3 sequence: CASRVKTSGYNEQFF. CDR3 DNA: TGTGCCAGCAGGGTCAAGACTAGCGGTTACAATGAGCAGTTCTTC.

There are a few counts of this clone. The J gene is TRBJ2-1, the V gene TRBV5-4, with D perhaps matching TRBD1 (7 bases). The CDR3 consists of 15 residues. Germline V gene lookup returns CDR1 SGHNT and CDR2 YYREEE (reference sequence). Between the trimmed V and J ends, which lost 4 bases and 6 bases, there was a span of 17 bases. The CDR3, as DNA: TGTGCCAGCAGCCCAGGGGGGTTCACCGGCAATGAGCAGTTCTTC. It is translated as CASSPGGFTGNEQFF. Based on the CDR3 plus reference TRBV5-4 and TRBJ2-1, the full variable domain is ETGVTQSPTHLIKTRGQQVTLRCSSQSGHNTVSWYQQALGQGPQFIFQYYREEENGRGNFPPRFSGLQFPNYSSELNVNALELDDSALYLCASSPGGFTGNEQFFGPGTRLTVL.

The chain has TRBV12-5 and TRBJ1-5; D may be TRBD1 (6 bases). Trimming removed 0 bases from V and 4 bases from J, with 10 bases in between. CDR1 and CDR2 from the germline V gene are LGHNT and FRNRAP. The CDR3 loop spans 15 amino acids. CDR3 protein: CASGLVNRDNQPQHF. The CDR3, as DNA: TGTGCTAGTGGTTTGGTAAACAGGGATAATCAGCCCCAGCATTTT.

The V gene is TRBV2, the J gene TRBJ1-2; D remains unclear. Germline loops: CDR1 SNHLY, CDR2 FYNNEI. V was trimmed by 0 bases and J by 0 bases, leaving 11 bases between them. The CDR3 is 16 residues long. This CDR3 reads CASSEAAGGSNYGYTF. CDR3 nucleotides: TGTGCCAGCAGTGAAGCGGCGGGAGGCTCTAACTATGGCTACACCTTC.

The V gene is TRBV4-1, the J gene TRBJ2-7; no clear D. Germline-derived CDR1 and CDR2 are MGHRA and YSYEKL. Trimming shortened V by 0 bases and J by 6 bases, and 12 bases separated the two germline ends. The CDR3 totals 14 residues. The CDR3 here is CASSQDSGQGEQYF. The DNA for the CDR3 is TGCGCCAGCAGCCAAGATTCTGGGCAAGGCGAGCAGTACTTC.

CDR3 DNA sequence: TGCAGCGTCGGCGGACTGGAGGACAATGAGCAGTTCTTC. Encoded protein: CSVGGLEDNEQFF. The chain has TRBV29-1 and TRBJ2-1, with D perhaps TRBD2 (5 bases). V lost 6 bases to trimming and J lost 5 bases, with 14 bases between them. CDR1 SQVTM and CDR2 ANQGSEA come from the germline V gene. The CDR3 covers 13 residues.

The CDR3 region is CASSLPIGGAGTDTQYF. The CDR3 DNA follows: TGTGCCAGCAGTTTGCCCATAGGGGGCGCGGGAACAGATACGCAGTATTTT. This sequence joins TRBV28 and TRBJ2-3; TRBD1 is a possible D gene (7 bases). Trimming left V 3 bases short and J 3 bases short, with 19 bases between. Germline V gene lookup returns CDR1 MDHEN and CDR2 SYDVKM. The CDR3 has 17 residues.

The gene calls are TRBV5-1 and TRBJ2-5; 12 bases match TRBD2. Germline lookup yields CDR1 SGHRS and CDR2 YFSETQ. The CDR3 is made up of 19 amino acids. V dropped 2 bases and J dropped 3; count of bases not matched to a gene: 14. Here the CDR3 DNA reads TGCGCCAGCAGCTTCACGAGACTAGCGGGGGCCCGATGGGAAGAGACCCAGTACTTC. Translation gives CASSFTRLAGARWEETQYF.

V and J are TRBV19 and TRBJ1-1; 9 bases fit TRBD1. There are 16 residues in the CDR3. Losses at the gene ends were 5 bases for V and 0 bases for J; bases not matched to a gene: 7. The V gene's germline CDR1 is LNHDA and CDR2 SQIVND (reference sequence). CDR3: CASSPEGQGMNTEAFF. The CDR3 coding sequence is TGTGCCAGTAGTCCCGAGGGACAGGGAATGAACACTGAAGCTTTCTTT.